The 24 T cell receptor beta chains given below trace back to one sample, sequenced in a study of blood T cells in healthy people across ages. With a J-beta primer mix and a sample-barcoded 5' primer, a second PCR ran 7 to 11 cycles. TCRdb itself ran the 5' RACE reads through MiXCR, one entry per CDR3 protein. The sample has over a million distinct CDR3 sequences, around 39% seen once. The sequenced material came from blood. These receptors were taken from a woman between 18 and 29 years old in good health.

The chain uses TRBV9 and TRBJ1-4; TRBD1 is a possible D gene (5 bases). The CDR3 extends over 15 amino acids. Germline values: CDR1 SGDLS, CDR2 YYNGEE. V gave up 0 bases and J gave up 4 bases, with 10 bases separating them. The CDR3 DNA reads TGTGCCAGCAGCGTAGTACGGGGCCTTAATGAAAAACTGTTTTTT. This gives the protein CASSVVRGLNEKLFF.

This clonotype was recorded a few times. This chain uses TRBV20-1 with TRBJ2-7, with 11 bases matching TRBD2. Germline V CDR1 and CDR2: DFQATT, SNEGSKA (reference sequence). This CDR3 contains 14 residues. V was clipped by 6 bases and J by 2 bases; unmatched bases: 6. The CDR3 nucleotides read TGCAGTGCATGGACTAGCGGGCACACCTACGAGCAGTACTTC. Its protein is CSAWTSGHTYEQYF.

This clonotype was counted only a few times. The chain links TRBV7-9 to TRBJ2-1; the match to TRBD2 covers 10 bases. Per germline, CDR1 SEHNR and CDR2 FQNEAQ (reference sequence). Losses at the gene ends were 0 bases for V and 2 bases for J; bases not matched to a gene: 1. The CDR3 consists of 16 residues. CDR3 sequence reads: CASSLATSGAYNEQFF. The CDR3 coding sequence is TGTGCCAGCAGCTTAGCAACTAGCGGGGCCTACAATGAGCAGTTCTTC.

This chain uses TRBV20-1 with TRBJ2-7; 11 positions match TRBD2. Germline lookup yields CDR1 DFQATT and CDR2 SNEGSKA (reference sequence). There are 15 residues in the CDR3. The V gene end was trimmed by 2 bases and the J gene end by 7 bases; junction bases not matched to a gene: 10. CDR3 bases: TGCAGTGCTAGACCACGACTAGCGGGGTACTCGGAGCAGTACTTC. Its translation is CSARPRLAGYSEQYF.

The CDR3 sequence: CASGGNGLAKNIQYF. DNA for the CDR3: TGTGCCAGCGGGGGTAACGGCCTAGCCAAAAACATTCAGTACTTC. The chain joins TRBV2 to TRBJ2-4, with D perhaps being TRBD1 or TRBD2 (5 bases each). Trimming pared 8 bases from V and 0 bases from J, leaving 14 bases between. CDR1 is SNHLY, CDR2 FYNNEI, per germline. The CDR3 consists of 15 residues.

This clonotype turned up a few times. The chain has TRBV10-2 and TRBJ2-5; a possible D gene is TRBD2 (5 bases). This CDR3 contains 14 residues. The germline gives CDR1 WSHSY, CDR2 SAAADI. V lost 4 bases, J lost 0 bases, and 9 bases lay in between. The CDR3 nucleotides read TGCGCCAGCAGTGCGAATAGCGACCAAGAGACCCAGTACTTC. Translating it yields CASSANSDQETQYF.

The chain is built from TRBV28 and TRBJ1-6; D is possibly TRBD1 (5 bases). The CDR3 is made up of 15 amino acids. The V and J ends lost 6 bases and 7 bases respectively, with 16 bases between them. Germline CDR1 MDHEN, CDR2 SYDVKM. The CDR3 loop is CASRFDDSSNSPLHF. CDR3 nucleotide sequence: TGTGCCAGCAGGTTTGACGACAGCTCGAATTCACCCCTCCACTTT.

The chain links TRBV9 to TRBJ2-3; the D gene could be TRBD1 or TRBD2 (6 bases each). Trimming stripped 1 base from V and 5 bases from J, with 17 bases between. Germline V gene lookup returns CDR1 SGDLS and CDR2 YYNGEE. The CDR3 is made up of 16 amino acids. CDR3 sequence reads: CASSVRGASGIDTQYF. The CDR3 DNA sequence: TGTGCCAGCAGCGTAAGGGGGGCGTCGGGCATAGATACGCAGTATTTT.

The rearrangement joins TRBV30 to TRBJ1-1, with 8 bases that match TRBD1. V lost 2 bases to trimming and J lost 3 bases; unmatched junction nucleotides: 8. The CDR3 has 15 residues. Germline V gene data show CDR1 as GTSNPN and CDR2 as SVGIG (reference sequence). CDR3 nucleotide sequence: TGTGCCTGGAGTCTCGGACAGGGAGGCGACACTGAAGCTTTCTTT. It is translated as CAWSLGQGGDTEAFF.

This sequence joins TRBV6-1 and TRBJ2-4; D call uncertain. Germline values: CDR1 MNHNS, CDR2 SASEGT. The CDR3 is 13 amino acids. V gave up 4 bases and J gave up 2 bases, with 6 bases separating them. CDR3 region: CASSAGPKNIQYF. The CDR3 DNA is TGTGCCAGCAGTGCCGGGCCCAAAAACATTCAGTACTTC.

The chain combines TRBV6-5 with TRBJ2-1; 7 nucleotides line up with TRBD2. The CDR3 has 15 residues. Trimming at V came to 5 bases and at J to 2 bases, leaving 6 bases not matched to a gene. From germline, CDR1 is MNHEY and CDR2 SVGAGI. The DNA of the CDR3 is TGTGCCAGCAGTACTAGCGCCCTCCCCTACAATGAGCAGTTCTTC. The encoded protein is CASSTSALPYNEQFF.

This clonotype was counted only a few times. The chain combines TRBV28 with TRBJ2-3, with D perhaps assigned TRBD1 or TRBD2 (5 bases each). The CDR3 length is 15 residues. The V and J ends lost 5 bases and 8 bases respectively, with 20 bases between them. Germline-derived CDR1 and CDR2 are MDHEN and SYDVKM. The CDR3 sequence: CASSNPGAPGSTQYF. In DNA form, the CDR3 reads TGTGCCAGCAGTAACCCCGGGGCCCCTGGCAGTACGCAGTATTTT.

V usage is TRBV2 and J usage is TRBJ1-5, with TRBD1 matching 9 bases. Looked up from germline, CDR1 is SNHLY and CDR2 is FYNNEI. V was clipped by 6 bases and J by 1 base; unmatched bases: 1. This CDR3 comprises 14 residues. CDR3 nucleotides: TGTGCCAGCAGCGGACAGGGGAGCAATCAGCCCCAGCATTTT. Translated: CASSGQGSNQPQHF.

V usage is TRBV6-5 and J usage is TRBJ1-2; D is unresolved. Germline lookup yields CDR1 MNHEY and CDR2 SVGAGI. The CDR3 consists of 13 residues. Trimming removed 2 bases at V and 8 bases at J, with 12 bases between. The chain's CDR3 is CASSYATRRGYTF. For the CDR3, the DNA is TGTGCCAGCAGTTACGCGACGCGGCGAGGCTACACCTTC.

V gene TRBV2 combines with J gene TRBJ1-6; 9 bases are shared with TRBD1. Germline V gene data show CDR1 as SNHLY and CDR2 as FYNNEI. The trim removed 7 bases at V and 8 bases at J, leaving 6 bases unmatched. The CDR3 extends over 14 amino acids. CDR3 in amino acids: CASNPGQGDSPLHF. CDR3 in DNA: TGTGCCAGCAACCCGGGACAGGGTGATTCACCCCTCCACTTT.

CDR3 in DNA: TGTGCCAGCACGGGGGACGGAAAGGAGACCCAGTACTTC. Translated: CASTGDGKETQYF. This chain links TRBV6-2 or TRBV6-3 with TRBJ2-5, with D possibly TRBD2 on 6 matching bases. CDR3 size: 13 residues. V gave up 7 bases and J gave up 5 bases, with 14 bases separating them. From germline, CDR1 is MNHEY and CDR2 SVGEGT.

This rearrangement joins TRBV7-9 to TRBJ1-4, with a weak D call TRBD1 (5 bases). The CDR3 loop spans 18 amino acids. Germline CDR1 is SEHNR and CDR2 is FQNEAQ (reference sequence). V was trimmed by 7 bases and J by 4 bases, leaving 25 bases between them. The CDR3 DNA follows: TGTGCCAGCACCCCTTTCCCCGGGACCGATGGGGATAATGAAAAACTGTTTTTT. Translated, it gives CASTPFPGTDGDNEKLFF.

The genes are TRBV7-2 and TRBJ1-1; 7 bases map to TRBD1. Germline V gene lookup returns CDR1 SGHTA and CDR2 FQGNSA. This CDR3 spans 14 amino acids. The V gene end was trimmed by 3 bases and the J gene end by 5 bases; junction bases not matched to a gene: 6. The DNA of the CDR3 is TGTGCCAGCAGCTTTAGGGGGCAAGGTACTGAAGCTTTCTTT. Translated: CASSFRGQGTEAFF.

V usage is TRBV7-8 and J usage is TRBJ1-2; possibly TRBD1 for D (5 bases). Trimming cost V 1 base and J 8 bases, with 14 bases left between them. Germline values: CDR1 SGHVS, CDR2 FQNEAQ. The CDR3 is made up of 14 amino acids. The CDR3 nucleotides are TGTGCCAGCAGCTTAGGGGGGAGCTCCGGGGGCTACACCTTC. Protein sequence: CASSLGGSSGGYTF.

This clonotype came up a few times. Here the CDR3 DNA reads TGTGCCAGCAGTTCCGCATCAGGGGTCGCTCACTCTTTCTTT. Its translation: CASSSASGVAHSFF. The V call is TRBV12-3 or TRBV12-4, the J call TRBJ1-1; weak D call: TRBD1 (6 bases). Trimming removed 4 bases from V and 12 bases from J, with 21 bases in between. This CDR3 spans 14 amino acids.

The V and J genes are TRBV6-5 and TRBJ2-3, with D possibly TRBD1 on 5 matching bases. Trimming removed 2 bases at V and 0 bases at J, with 15 bases between. The length of the CDR3 is 17 residues. The germline V gene has CDR1 MNHEY and CDR2 SVGAGI. CDR3 sequence: CASSYEQALSSTDTQYF. For the CDR3, the DNA is TGTGCCAGCAGTTACGAACAGGCTCTTTCTAGCACAGATACGCAGTATTTT.

The CDR3 spells CASSVWDRDPTDTQYF. The CDR3 DNA follows: TGTGCCAGCAGCGTCTGGGACAGGGATCCCACAGATACGCAGTATTTT. The V call is TRBV21-1, the J call TRBJ2-3; no check of the table's D call, TRBD1, against the DNA was made. TRBV21-1 is described as a pseudogene. The CDR3 runs 16 residues.

About this clonotype: A much larger clone lies one base from this, so it may be a read error. V usage is TRBV29-1 and J usage is TRBJ2-5; tentatively, D is TRBD1 (5 bases). Germline loops: CDR1 SQVTM, CDR2 ANQGSEA. Trimming pared 8 bases from V and 4 bases from J, leaving 14 bases between. This CDR3 comprises 12 residues. CDR3 DNA: TGCAGCTCTTACAGGAGTTCAGAGACCCAGTACTTC. Its translation: CSSYRSSETQYF.

The rearrangement uses TRBV25-1 and TRBJ2-5; D is ambiguous. Germline CDR1 is MGHDK and CDR2 is SYGVNS. V shed 0 bases and J shed 4 bases, with 9 bases lying between them. This CDR3 is 14 amino acids long. CDR3 nucleotides: TGTGCCAGCAGTGAATATAGCAGCATAGAGACCCAGTACTTC. It encodes CASSEYSSIETQYF.